This TCR beta chain was captured in a study of human T cells and chemical hapten exposure. Study details: Alopecia areata, totalis or universalis affected patients who were mostly female. Small pooled library volume differences chiefly drove per-sample TCR yield variation.

Many counts were recorded for this clonotype. TCRdb reprocessed the RACE reads via MiXCR and lists one record per CDR3 protein. The table lists some 81,000 distinct CDR3 sequences, roughly 7.1% of them singletons, with about 1.6% in the top ten. The CDR3 extends over 13 amino acids. The sample's time point: patch test 1, 2 weeks after DPC sensitization. The treatment here: therapeutic diphenylcyclopropenone sensitization with weekly scalp DPC. Prior to application of each patch test, blood was drawn. The total RNA was obtained from whole blood that was not fractionated. J is TRBJ2-7 and V is TRBV21-1; TRBD1, the table's D call, was not compared with the DNA. TRBV21-1 is listed as a pseudogene. The clonotype originates from a woman in her 30s with alopecia areata. Some clones in this sample may be carry-over from other donors' samples. The source was whole blood, collected in connection with sensitization to the hapten diphenylcyclopropenone (DPC). CDR3 DNA sequence: TGTGCCAGCAGCAGTGACAGGGCCTACGAGCAGTACTTC. Translated, it gives CASSSDRAYEQYF.